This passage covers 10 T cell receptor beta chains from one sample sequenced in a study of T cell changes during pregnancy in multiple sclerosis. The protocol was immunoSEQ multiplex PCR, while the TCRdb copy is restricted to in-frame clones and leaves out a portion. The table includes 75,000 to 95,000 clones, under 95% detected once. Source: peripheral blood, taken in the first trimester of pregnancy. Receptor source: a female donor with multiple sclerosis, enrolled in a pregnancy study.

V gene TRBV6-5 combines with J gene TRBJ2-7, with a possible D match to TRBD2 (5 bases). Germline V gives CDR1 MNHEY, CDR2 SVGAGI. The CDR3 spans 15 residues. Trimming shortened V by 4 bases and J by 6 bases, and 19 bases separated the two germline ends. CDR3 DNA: TGTGCCAGCAGTTCCTTTTCGGCGGGCGAGCTCGAGCAGTACTTC. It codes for CASSSFSAGELEQYF.

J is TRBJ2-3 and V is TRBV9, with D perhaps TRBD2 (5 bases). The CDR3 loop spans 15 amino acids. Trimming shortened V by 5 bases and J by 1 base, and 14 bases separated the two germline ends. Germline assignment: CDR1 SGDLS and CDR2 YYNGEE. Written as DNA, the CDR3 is TGTGCCAGCAGAGCGGCCTCGGGCGGCACAGATACGCAGTATTTT. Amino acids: CASRAASGGTDTQYF.

The DNA for the CDR3 is TGTGCCAGCAGCTTACCGACAGGGGCGAACACTGAAGCTTTCTTT. This sequence encodes CASSLPTGANTEAFF. The rearrangement uses TRBV5-4 and TRBJ1-1; 8 bases agree with TRBD1. Trimming at V came to 2 bases and at J to 1 base, leaving 4 bases not matched to a gene. CDR3 size: 15 residues. Germline V gene lookup returns CDR1 SGHNT and CDR2 YYREEE (reference sequence).

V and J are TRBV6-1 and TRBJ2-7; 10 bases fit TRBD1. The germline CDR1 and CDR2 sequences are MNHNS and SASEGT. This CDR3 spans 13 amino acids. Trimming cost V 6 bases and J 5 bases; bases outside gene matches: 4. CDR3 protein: CASRGTGDNEQYF. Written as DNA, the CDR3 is TGTGCCAGCAGGGGGACAGGGGACAACGAGCAGTACTTC.

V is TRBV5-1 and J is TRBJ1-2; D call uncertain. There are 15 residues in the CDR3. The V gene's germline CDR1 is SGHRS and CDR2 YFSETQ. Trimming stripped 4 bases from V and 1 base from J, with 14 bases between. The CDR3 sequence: CASSPFPTNNYGYTF. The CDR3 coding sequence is TGCGCCAGCAGCCCGTTCCCCACAAATAACTATGGCTACACCTTC.

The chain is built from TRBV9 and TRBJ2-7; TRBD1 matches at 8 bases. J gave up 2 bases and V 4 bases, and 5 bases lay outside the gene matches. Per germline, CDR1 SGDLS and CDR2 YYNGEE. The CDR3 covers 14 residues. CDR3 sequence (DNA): TGTGCCAGCAGCCCATGGACAGGGCCCTACGAGCAGTACTTC. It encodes CASSPWTGPYEQYF.

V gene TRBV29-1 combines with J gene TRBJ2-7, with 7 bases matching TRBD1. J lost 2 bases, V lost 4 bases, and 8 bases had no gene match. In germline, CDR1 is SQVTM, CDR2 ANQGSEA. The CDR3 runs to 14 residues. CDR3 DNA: TGCAGCGTTGGGCCCAGGACAGGCGCCTACGAGCAGTACTTC. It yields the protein CSVGPRTGAYEQYF.

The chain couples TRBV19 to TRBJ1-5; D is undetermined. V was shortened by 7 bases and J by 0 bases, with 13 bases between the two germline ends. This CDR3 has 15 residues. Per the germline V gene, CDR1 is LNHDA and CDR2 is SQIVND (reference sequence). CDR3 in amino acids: CASTLEDFSNQPQHF. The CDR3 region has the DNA TGTGCCAGTACCCTGGAAGACTTTAGCAATCAGCCCCAGCATTTT.

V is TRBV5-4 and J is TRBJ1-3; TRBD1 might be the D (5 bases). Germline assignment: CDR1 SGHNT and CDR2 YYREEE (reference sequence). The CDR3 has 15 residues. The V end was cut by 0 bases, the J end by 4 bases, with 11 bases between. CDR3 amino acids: CASSLEGPWGNTIYF. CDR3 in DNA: TGTGCCAGCAGCTTGGAGGGGCCGTGGGGAAACACCATATATTTT.

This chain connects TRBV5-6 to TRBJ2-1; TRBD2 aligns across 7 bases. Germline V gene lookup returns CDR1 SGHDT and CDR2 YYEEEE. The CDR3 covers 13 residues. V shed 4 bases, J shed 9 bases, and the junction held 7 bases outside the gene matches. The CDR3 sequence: CASSREGEGEQFF. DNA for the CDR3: TGTGCCAGCAGCCGCGAAGGGGAGGGTGAGCAGTTCTTC.